The T cell receptor (beta chain) described here comes from a study of shared clonotypes between healthy human individuals. CD45RO negativity and positive selection for CCR7 defined naive CD8 cells, a population that excluded terminally differentiated effector memory CD45RA+ cells. This table comes from immunoSEQ multiplex PCR, and its TCRdb copy is limited to in-frame clones, with some not included. The data contain about 2 million clones, 85% to 95% of them seen just once; the ten biggest clones take up roughly 1%. This CDR3 is 12 amino acids long. Trimming took 3 bases from V and 3 from J, leaving 5 bases between them. The germline gives CDR1 SGHVS, CDR2 FQNEAQ.

This chain joins TRBV7-8 and TRBJ2-5; D is ambiguous. The sequenced sample was naive CD8+ T cells sorted from blood. The sequence derives from a man aged 18-30 years in good health. The CDR3 protein is CASSFGEETQYF. The CDR3 DNA is TGTGCCAGCAGCTTCGGCGAAGAGACCCAGTACTTC. The whole variable domain, filled in from reference TRBV7-8 and TRBJ2-5, reads GAGVSQSPRYKVAKRGQDVALRCDPISGHVSLFWYQQALGQGPEFLTYFQNEAQLDKSGLPSDRFFAERPEGSVSTLKIQRTQQEDSAVYLCASSFGEETQYFGPGTRLLVL.